The clone carrying this TCR beta chain has only a few counts. Its specificity is not known. A much larger clone differs by one base, so this may be a read error. The sample belongs to a study of neurological immune-mediated disorders. Study findings and constraints: The greatest degree of TCR clonal expansion was observed in HTLV-1-associated myelopathy, with the lowest in multiple sclerosis, below that of healthy controls. CDR3 amino acid sequences of expanded clones were not shared across subjects, a result suggesting private repertoires in all groups.

Each CDR3 protein gets one entry after TCRdb re-called the 5' RACE reads with MiXCR. The sample records 50,000 or so distinct CDR3 sequences, around 3.4% being singletons. CDR1 is SGHRS, CDR2 YFSETQ, per germline. CDR3 length equals 14 residues. The receptor was derived from a man in his forties with multiple sclerosis. V usage is TRBV5-1 and J usage is TRBJ2-5, with a weak D call TRBD2 (6 bases). The sequencing sample was made of PBMCs. Here the CDR3 DNA reads TGCACCAGCAGCTTGGCGGCGGGGAGAGAGACCCAGTACTTC. Translating it yields CTSSLAAGRETQYF.